These T cell receptor beta chains were read from a single sample in a study of T cells expressing NK-cell markers. TCRdb reprocessed the 5' RACE reads; each CDR3 protein has one entry and no DNA is given. The ten most abundant clones cover around 11% of a sample with 350,000 to 400,000 distinct CDR3 sequences. Sample: blood T cells: a sorted CD56 or NKG2C T cell subset, CD4+ or CD8+ T cells, or bulk PBMC T cells (not recorded which). All receptors come from a woman between 45 and 60 years old in good health. Both conserved end residues are part of each CDR3. Each record gives: V gene, J gene, CDR3 length, CDR3 protein.

V: TRBV12-3/TRBV12-4
J: TRBJ2-4
length: 15
CDR3: CASSPRMEAKNIQYF

V: TRBV3-1
J: TRBJ2-1
length: 14
CDR3: CASSQTSSHRRRFF

V: TRBV20-1
J: TRBJ2-5
length: 16
CDR3: CSARPQSRAYQETQYF

V: TRBV6-6
J: TRBJ2-1
length: 14
CDR3: CASSPGRKSNEQFF

V: TRBV12-3/TRBV12-4
J: TRBJ2-6
length: 19
CDR3: CASSLSRREDYSGANVLTF

V: TRBV9
J: TRBJ2-3
length: 13
CDR3: CASKTDPGDTQYF

V: TRBV6-5
J: TRBJ1-2
length: 13
CDR3: CASLDRAGNGYTF

V: TRBV12-3/TRBV12-4
J: TRBJ2-3
length: 16
CDR3: CASSSSGGEGADTQYF

V: TRBV10-3
J: TRBJ2-2
length: 16
CDR3: CAISELAGAGTGELFF

V: TRBV6-1
J: TRBJ1-1
length: 15
CDR3: CASSEPAGVRTEAFF

V: TRBV6-5
J: TRBJ1-1
length: 15
CDR3: CASSYWQGMNTEAFF

V: TRBV20-1
J: TRBJ2-2
length: 15
CDR3: CSARDRLGGAGELFF

V: TRBV5-1
J: TRBJ1-2
length: 13
CDR3: CASSLQVEYGYTF

V: TRBV4-1
J: TRBJ2-3
length: 16
CDR3: CASSQVLAAITDTQYF

V: TRBV12-3/TRBV12-4
J: TRBJ1-4
length: 15
CDR3: CASSLLTRGNEKLFF

V: TRBV4-1
J: TRBJ2-5
length: 13
CDR3: CASSRTLVETQYF

V: TRBV10-1
J: TRBJ2-2
length: 12
CDR3: CASSGSAGELFF

V: TRBV6-2/TRBV6-3
J: TRBJ2-5
length: 13
CDR3: CASSPAGGGTQYF

V: TRBV12-3/TRBV12-4
J: TRBJ2-2
length: 14
CDR3: CASSLWGRTGELFF

V: TRBV20-1
J: TRBJ2-1
length: 11
CDR3: CSAPDRALQFF

V: TRBV4-1
J: TRBJ2-3
length: 17
CDR3: CASSHGLAGGVTDTQYF

V: TRBV6-4
J: TRBJ2-3
length: 14
CDR3: CASSDSGGPDTQYF

V: TRBV7-9
J: TRBJ2-2
length: 19
CDR3: CASRHPGGIQGTNTGELFF

V: TRBV6-5
J: TRBJ1-2
length: 19
CDR3: CASSYSAVSDRIPNYGYTF

V: TRBV29-1
J: TRBJ2-3
length: 12
CDR3: CSVSLSTDTQYF

V: TRBV10-3
J: TRBJ2-1
length: 15
CDR3: CAIRKGLAGGDEQFF

V: TRBV5-5
J: TRBJ1-5
length: 14
CDR3: CASSRDRVVQPQHF